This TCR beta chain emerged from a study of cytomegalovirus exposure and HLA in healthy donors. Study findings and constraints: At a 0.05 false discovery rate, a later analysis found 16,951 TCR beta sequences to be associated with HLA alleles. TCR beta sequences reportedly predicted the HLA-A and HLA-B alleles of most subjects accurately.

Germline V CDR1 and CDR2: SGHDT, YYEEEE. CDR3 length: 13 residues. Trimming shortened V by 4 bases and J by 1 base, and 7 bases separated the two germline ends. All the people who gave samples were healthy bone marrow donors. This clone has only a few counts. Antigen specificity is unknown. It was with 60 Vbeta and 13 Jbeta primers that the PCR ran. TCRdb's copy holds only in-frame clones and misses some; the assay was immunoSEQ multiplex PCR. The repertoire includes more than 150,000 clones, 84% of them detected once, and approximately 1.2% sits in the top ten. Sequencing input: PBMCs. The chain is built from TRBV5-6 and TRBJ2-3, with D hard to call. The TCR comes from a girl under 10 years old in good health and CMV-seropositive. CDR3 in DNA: TGTGCCAGCAGCCCCTTCGGCACAGATACGCAGTATTTT. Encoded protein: CASSPFGTDTQYF.